Each of the 28 T cell receptor beta chains below was sequenced from the same sample in a study of beta chain features in type 1 diabetes. Expressed TCRB transcripts were sequenced because the isolated RNA had all been reverse transcribed beforehand. Generated by immunoSEQ multiplex PCR, the TCRdb table keeps only in-frame clones and is missing some. The sample contains 900,000 or so clones, roughly 16% of which appear only once. Material: naive CD4+ T cells from blood. These receptor sequences come from a woman younger than 35 in good health.

This chain joins TRBV2 and TRBJ2-7; 8 positions agree with TRBD1. Germline V CDR1 and CDR2: SNHLY, FYNNEI. V lost 7 bases, J lost 7 bases, and 9 bases stayed unmatched. This CDR3 has 13 amino acids. CDR3 residues: CASNQDRADEQYF. DNA of the CDR3: TGTGCCAGCAACCAGGACAGGGCTGATGAGCAGTACTTC.

The chain is built from TRBV7-3 and TRBJ1-1, with D uncertain. Germline V CDR1 and CDR2: SGHTA, FQGTGA. V lost 6 bases, J lost 0 bases, and 8 bases lay in between. CDR3 length equals 13 residues. The CDR3 DNA sequence: TGTGCCAGCAGATTAGGGATGAACACTGAAGCTTTCTTT. It codes for CASRLGMNTEAFF. The variable domain in full, completed from reference TRBV7-3 and TRBJ1-1, reads GAGVSQTPSNKVTEKGKYVELRCDPISGHTALYWYRQSLGQGPEFLIYFQGTGAADDSGLPNDRFFAVRPEGSVSTLKIQRTERGDSAVYLCASRLGMNTEAFFGQGTRLTVV.

The gene calls are TRBV6-5 and TRBJ2-6; D is ambiguous. Germline CDR1 MNHEY, CDR2 SVGAGI. The length of the CDR3 is 13 residues. V dropped 5 bases and J dropped 5 bases, with 7 bases sitting between them. The CDR3 bases are TGTGCCAGCAGTGACGACAGGGCCAACGTCCTGACTTTC. This encodes CASSDDRANVLTF.

This clone turned up a few times. The chain uses TRBV19 and TRBJ1-1, with 7 bases identical to TRBD1. Trimming at V came to 6 bases and at J to 1 base, leaving 8 bases not matched to a gene. CDR1 and CDR2 from the germline V gene are LNHDA and SQIVND (reference sequence). The CDR3 contains 15 residues. CDR3 bases: TGTGCCAGTAGGCGACAGGGAATCGGGAACACTGAAGCTTTCTTT. This codes for CASRRQGIGNTEAFF.

This clone has just a few counts. The J gene is TRBJ2-5, the V gene TRBV9, with D possibly being TRBD2 (5 bases). CDR1 SGDLS and CDR2 YYNGEE come from the germline V gene. The CDR3 is 16 residues long. The V end lost 0 bases, the J end lost 5 bases, and 17 bases lay between the germline ends. CDR3 sequence reads: CASSVGVGVAVETQYF. For the CDR3, the DNA is TGTGCCAGCAGCGTAGGGGTCGGGGTTGCTGTGGAGACCCAGTACTTC.

This clone has a handful of counts. V is TRBV6-6 and J is TRBJ2-7, with 8 positions matching TRBD2. Losses at the gene ends were 5 bases for V and 6 bases for J; bases not matched to a gene: 15. Germline lookup yields CDR1 MNHNY and CDR2 SVGAGI (reference sequence). This CDR3 is built from 16 residues. The DNA for the CDR3 is TGTGCCAGCAGTACCCCTAGAGGGTCCGCGGGAGGCGAGCAGTACTTC. Its translation: CASSTPRGSAGGEQYF.

This clone was seen a handful of times. The chain is built from TRBV29-1 and TRBJ2-1; D possibly corresponds to TRBD2 (5 bases). The CDR3 sequence is 13 residues long. Germline V CDR1 and CDR2: SQVTM, ANQGSEA. Trimming pared 4 bases from V and 9 bases from J, leaving 16 bases between. As DNA, the CDR3 is TGCAGCGTTGCGTTTCGCCTAGCAGCTGAGCAGTTCTTC. It encodes CSVAFRLAAEQFF.

The CDR3 reads CASSEISGRASNTGELFF. The CDR3 region has the DNA TGTGCCAGCAGTGAGATTAGCGGGAGGGCCTCGAACACCGGGGAGCTGTTTTTT. The V gene is TRBV25-1, the J gene TRBJ2-2; the match to TRBD2 covers 11 bases. Per the germline V gene, CDR1 is MGHDK and CDR2 is SYGVNS. V was pared by 3 bases and J by 0 bases, with 6 bases of the junction left unmatched. CDR3 length equals 18 residues. Full variable domain (remainder filled in from reference TRBV25-1 and TRBJ2-2): EADIYQTPRYLVIGTGKKITLECSQTMGHDKMYWYQQDPGMELHLIHYSYGVNSTEKGDLSSESTVSRIRTEHFPLTLESARPSHTSQYLCASSEISGRASNTGELFFGEGSRLTVL.

The CDR3 sequence is CASSPGQPNSYEQYF. In nucleotides, the CDR3 is TGTGCCAGCAGCCCAGGACAGCCGAACTCCTACGAGCAGTACTTC. V gene TRBV27 combines with J gene TRBJ2-7, with D perhaps matching TRBD1 (6 bases). Trimming cost V 6 bases and J 0 bases, with 15 bases left between them. CDR1 is MNHEY, CDR2 SMNVEV, per germline (reference sequence). The CDR3 has 15 amino acids.

This clone has only a few counts. This sequence joins TRBV25-1 and TRBJ2-2; D gene unclear. The CDR3 consists of 15 residues. Looked up from germline, CDR1 is MGHDK and CDR2 is SYGVNS. V lost 11 bases, J lost 7 bases, and 23 bases lay in between. This chain's CDR3 is CAGPIQTEVFGELFF. The CDR3 DNA sequence: TGTGCCGGCCCCATTCAGACCGAAGTGTTCGGGGAGCTGTTTTTT.

The V and J genes are TRBV10-2 and TRBJ2-7; 12 bases map to TRBD2. V was clipped by 7 bases and J by 7 bases; unmatched bases: 8. The germline V gene encodes CDR1 WSHSY and CDR2 SAAADI. This CDR3 is 14 amino acids long. CDR3 in DNA: TGCGCCAGCACCTGGACTAGCGGGATGGGGGAGCAGTACTTC. Protein product: CASTWTSGMGEQYF.

In its sample, this clone was seen a few times. The genes are TRBV7-8 and TRBJ1-4; TRBD1 matches 8 bases. Germline loops: CDR1 SGHVS, CDR2 FQNEAQ. The CDR3 is 16 residues long. V lost 2 bases and J lost 7; bases outside the gene matches: 9. The CDR3 here is CASSLKGTGVIEKLFF. The CDR3 bases are TGTGCCAGCAGCTTAAAGGGGACAGGAGTCATTGAAAAACTGTTTTTT.

This clone has just a few counts. The chain uses TRBV7-9 and TRBJ1-5, with D unclear. Trimming took off 1 base at V and 0 bases at J, with 7 bases between the two ends. This CDR3 has 15 residues. CDR1 and CDR2 (germline): SEHNR, FQNEAQ (reference sequence). The CDR3 is CASSLDWHSNQPQHF. CDR3 nucleotides: TGTGCCAGCAGCTTAGACTGGCATAGCAATCAGCCCCAGCATTTT.

The rearrangement uses TRBV29-1 and TRBJ2-2, with 8 bases fitting TRBD1. The CDR3 sequence is 14 residues long. V dropped 1 base and J dropped 8; count of bases not matched to a gene: 6. Germline CDR1 is SQVTM and CDR2 is ANQGSEA. CDR3 loop: CSVEGQGSRGELFF. In DNA, the CDR3 is TGCAGCGTTGAAGGACAGGGGAGTAGGGGGGAGCTGTTTTTT.

This clone was observed a handful of times. V and J are TRBV25-1 and TRBJ1-1, with D tentatively TRBD1 (6 bases). The germline gives CDR1 MGHDK, CDR2 SYGVNS. V lost 6 bases and J lost 5, with 16 bases in between. This CDR3 has 14 amino acids. The CDR3 here is CASSVGTGRTEAFF. DNA for the CDR3: TGTGCCAGCAGCGTAGGCACAGGGAGGACTGAAGCTTTCTTT. Full variable domain (remainder filled in from reference TRBV25-1 and TRBJ1-1): EADIYQTPRYLVIGTGKKITLECSQTMGHDKMYWYQQDPGMELHLIHYSYGVNSTEKGDLSSESTVSRIRTEHFPLTLESARPSHTSQYLCASSVGTGRTEAFFGQGTRLTVV.

The chain is built from TRBV7-9 and TRBJ1-1; D uncertain. V was pared by 2 bases and J by 0 bases, with 10 bases between. The length of the CDR3 is 15 residues. Germline CDR1 reads SEHNR; CDR2 reads FQNEAQ (reference sequence). Written as DNA, the CDR3 is TGTGCCAGCAGCTTACACGGAGCGCTGAACACTGAAGCTTTCTTT. The encoded protein is CASSLHGALNTEAFF.

This clone was counted ten times or more. The chain joins TRBV7-8 to TRBJ1-4; D uncertain. V shed 1 base and J shed 0 bases, with 9 bases lying between them. This CDR3 contains 16 residues. Per germline, CDR1 SGHVS and CDR2 FQNEAQ. As DNA, the CDR3 is TGTGCCAGCAGCTTAGAACAGTATGCAACTAATGAAAAACTGTTTTTT. Protein product: CASSLEQYATNEKLFF. Based on the CDR3 plus reference TRBV7-8 and TRBJ1-4, the full variable domain is GAGVSQSPRYKVAKRGQDVALRCDPISGHVSLFWYQQALGQGPEFLTYFQNEAQLDKSGLPSDRFFAERPEGSVSTLKIQRTQQEDSAVYLCASSLEQYATNEKLFFGSGTQLSVL.

This clone showed up just a few times. V usage is TRBV18 and J usage is TRBJ2-5; D might be TRBD2 (6 bases). The DNA end lines up better with TRBJ2-7; the J call may be wrong. CDR1 and CDR2 from the germline V gene are KGHSH and LQKENI. The CDR3 spans 15 residues. CDR3 nucleotides: TGTGCCAGCTCACCAGAGGAGGGGTTTTCCTACGAGCAGTACTTC. It translates to CASSPEEGFSYEQYF.

The chain couples TRBV7-2 to TRBJ2-1, with TRBD2 identical over 10 bases. Germline assignment: CDR1 SGHTA and CDR2 FQGNSA. Germline trimming cut 1 base from V and 8 bases from J; bases unmatched to any gene: 11. This CDR3 has 17 amino acids. This CDR3 is CASSLVRGLAGVYEQFF. The CDR3 bases are TGTGCCAGCAGCTTAGTCCGGGGGCTAGCGGGAGTCTATGAGCAGTTCTTC. Full variable domain (remainder filled in from reference TRBV7-2 and TRBJ2-1): GAGVSQSPSNKVTEKGKDVELRCDPISGHTALYWYRQSLGQGLEFLIYFQGNSAPDKSGLPSDRFSAERTGGSVSTLTIQRTQQEDSAVYLCASSLVRGLAGVYEQFFGPGTRLTVL.

The chain has TRBV28 and TRBJ2-1; D remains ambiguous. CDR3 size: 12 residues. CDR1 and CDR2 (germline): MDHEN, SYDVKM. V was cut by 4 bases and J by 6 bases, with 7 bases left in between. In nucleotides, the CDR3 is TGTGCCAGCAGTTATCAGGTCAATGAGCAGTTCTTC. Translation gives CASSYQVNEQFF.

The V gene is TRBV28, the J gene TRBJ2-4, with D unclear. This CDR3 comprises 13 residues. Germline V lookup: CDR1 MDHEN, CDR2 SYDVKM. The ends were cut back, 10 bases at V and 2 bases at J, with 12 bases in the middle. CDR3 region: CATRSQTKNIQYF. Written as DNA, the CDR3 is TGTGCCACGAGGAGTCAGACCAAAAACATTCAGTACTTC.

The chain carries TRBV13 and TRBJ2-3; D is undetermined. Trimming stripped 8 bases from V and 10 bases from J, with 16 bases between. The germline V gene encodes CDR1 PRHDT and CDR2 FYEKMQ (reference sequence). This CDR3 spans 12 amino acids. The CDR3 loop reads CASGTASGAQYF. Written as DNA, the CDR3 is TGTGCCAGCGGTACCGCATCAGGTGCGCAGTATTTT.

The gene calls are TRBV7-8 and TRBJ2-2; no clear D gene. Per germline, CDR1 SGHVS and CDR2 FQNEAQ. The V gene lost 1 base and the J gene lost 2 bases, with 11 bases spanning the gap. CDR3 size: 16 residues. The CDR3 DNA sequence: TGTGCCAGCAGCTTAGATGCAGCCTACAACACCGGGGAGCTGTTTTTT. Translated, it gives CASSLDAAYNTGELFF.

The table lists this clone with many counts. The V call is TRBV2, the J call TRBJ2-4; unclear D gene. Germline V lookup: CDR1 SNHLY, CDR2 FYNNEI. CDR3 length: 12 amino acids. V gave up 7 bases and J gave up 5 bases, with 9 bases separating them. DNA for the CDR3: TGTGCCAGCATGCCGGACGAAAACATTCAGTACTTC. Translating it yields CASMPDENIQYF.

This CDR3 is CATSRDSVRVNQPQHF. The DNA for the CDR3 is TGTGCCACCAGCAGAGATTCTGTTCGGGTCAATCAGCCCCAGCATTTT. The rearrangement joins TRBV15 to TRBJ1-5; D unclear. Deletions cut 0 bases from V and 3 bases from J, with 12 bases between. Germline V CDR1 and CDR2: LNHNV, YYDKDF (reference sequence). The CDR3 is 16 amino acids.

As concerns this clone: Compared with germline, one end of the junction differs, possibly owing to a read error. The chain uses TRBV7-2 and TRBJ1-2; perhaps TRBD1 as D (5 bases). CDR3 size: 14 residues. The germline V gene encodes CDR1 SGHTA and CDR2 FQGNSA. CDR3: CASSQDWGRYGYTF. The CDR3 region has the DNA TGCGCCAGCAGCCAAGACTGGGGACGCTATGGCTACACCTTC.

The chain is built from TRBV7-2 and TRBJ2-5, with unresolved D. Deletions cut 5 bases from V and 0 bases from J, with 13 bases between. This CDR3 contains 15 residues. Germline assignment: CDR1 SGHTA and CDR2 FQGNSA. The CDR3 sequence: CASSPKALYQETQYF. CDR3 bases: TGTGCCAGCAGCCCGAAGGCTCTGTACCAAGAGACCCAGTACTTC.

This clone was detected a few times. The chain is built from TRBV2 and TRBJ2-7; tentatively, D is TRBD1 (6 bases). Germline V gene data show CDR1 as SNHLY and CDR2 as FYNNEI. V lost 2 bases and J 1 base, leaving 9 bases between the germline ends. This CDR3 has 14 amino acids. As DNA, the CDR3 is TGTGCCAGCAGTGAACAAGGGGGATCCTACGAGCAGTACTTC. It encodes CASSEQGGSYEQYF.